The present T cell receptor (beta chain) was sequenced within a study of blood T cell repertoires in COVID-19. Study-level background: Before being deemed recovered, Cohort 3 donors had two negative PCRs, clearance, or symptom resolution. PBMCs, B-cell-depleted T cells, or T cells provided the cDNA or gDNA that made up the material.

The CDR3 extends over 13 amino acids. CDR1 SGHAT and CDR2 FQNNGV come from the germline V gene. V shed 5 bases and J shed 2 bases, with 7 bases lying between them. Participants were placed into cohorts based on the clinical history they reported. As originally analysed: Nucleated cell number was recorded as an estimate derived from reference gene primer amplification. Sequenced by immunoSEQ multiplex PCR; TCRdb stores in-frame clones only, minus some. V and J calls and clone size are given by that table; D and trimming were obtained from the DNA. The data hold roughly 210,000 clones, with around 87% observed a single time.

The chain couples TRBV11-2 to TRBJ2-1; D perhaps matches TRBD2 (5 bases). The origin of this receptor is a man aged 25-45 years in a cohort exposed to, infected with or recovered from COVID-19 (not recorded which). Input material: PBMCs or T cells enriched from blood (not recorded which). The CDR3 is CASSPEAYNEQFF. DNA for the CDR3: TGTGCCAGCAGCCCGGAGGCCTACAATGAGCAGTTCTTC.